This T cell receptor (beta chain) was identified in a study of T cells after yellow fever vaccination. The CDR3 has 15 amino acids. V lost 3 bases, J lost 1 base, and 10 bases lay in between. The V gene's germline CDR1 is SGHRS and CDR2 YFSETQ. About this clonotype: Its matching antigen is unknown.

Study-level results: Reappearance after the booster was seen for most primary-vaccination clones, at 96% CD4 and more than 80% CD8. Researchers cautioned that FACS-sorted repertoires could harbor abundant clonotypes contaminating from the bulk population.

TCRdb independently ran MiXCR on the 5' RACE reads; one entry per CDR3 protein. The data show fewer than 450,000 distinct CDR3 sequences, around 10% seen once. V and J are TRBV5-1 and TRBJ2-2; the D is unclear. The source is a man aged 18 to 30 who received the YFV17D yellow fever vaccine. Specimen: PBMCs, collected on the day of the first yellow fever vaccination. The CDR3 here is CASSWTTGNTGELFF. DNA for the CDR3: TGCGCCAGCAGCTGGACGACGGGGAACACCGGGGAGCTGTTTTTT.